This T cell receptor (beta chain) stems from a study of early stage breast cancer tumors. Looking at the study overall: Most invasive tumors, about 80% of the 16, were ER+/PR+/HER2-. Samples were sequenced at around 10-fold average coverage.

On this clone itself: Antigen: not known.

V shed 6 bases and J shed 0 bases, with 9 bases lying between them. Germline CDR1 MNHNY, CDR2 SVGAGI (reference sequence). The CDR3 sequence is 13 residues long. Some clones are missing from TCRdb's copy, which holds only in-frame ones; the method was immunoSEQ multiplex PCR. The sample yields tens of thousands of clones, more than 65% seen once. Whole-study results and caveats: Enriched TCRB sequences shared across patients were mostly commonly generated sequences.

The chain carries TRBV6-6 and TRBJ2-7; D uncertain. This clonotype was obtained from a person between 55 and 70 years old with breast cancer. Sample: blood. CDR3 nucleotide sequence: TGTGCCAGCAGAGTTGAGAACTCCTACGAGCAGTACTTC. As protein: CASRVENSYEQYF.